The rows below give T cell receptor beta chains drawn from one sample of a study of cytomegalovirus exposure and HLA in healthy donors. Sequenced by immunoSEQ multiplex PCR; TCRdb stores in-frame clones only, minus some. Of 160,000 or so clones listed, around four fifths were seen once; the top ten hold more than 1.5%. The sequencing input was PBMCs. These receptors were collected from a man aged 18 to 29 in good health and CMV-seronegative. The CDR3 runs from the conserved cysteine through the conserved F or W. Each record gives: D gene, clone size, V gene, CDR3 length, J gene, CDR3 DNA, CDR3 protein. D genes are given only for firm matches. Expanded clones get a size class; other rows say once, few or many, or leave the size out.

NA	once	TRBV6-1	14	TRBJ1-2	TGTGCCAGTTCCTGGGGGGAGGGACCTTATGGCTACACCTTC	CASSWGEGPYGYTF
NA	NA	TRBV6-6	15	TRBJ2-7	TGTGCCAGCAGTTACGCGCCCCAAAGAGCCTACGAGCAGTACTTC	CASSYAPQRAYEQYF
TRBD1	NA	TRBV28	13	TRBJ1-4	TGTGCCAGCTACAGGGGGCTCAATGAAAAACTGTTTTTT	CASYRGLNEKLFF
NA	NA	TRBV25-1	15	TRBJ1-4	TGTGCCAGCAGTGAATCCTACAGGACTAATGAAAAACTGTTTTTT	CASSESYRTNEKLFF
NA	NA	TRBV7-2	17	TRBJ1-3	TGTGCCAGCAGCGAAAGGGGAAGGATTCTCGGAGGAAACACCATATATTTT	CASSERGRILGGNTIYF
NA	NA	TRBV6-1	13	TRBJ1-2	TGTGCCAGCAGTGAGGGACAAGTCTATGGCTACACCTTC	CASSEGQVYGYTF
NA	NA	TRBV4-2	15	TRBJ2-3	TGTGCCAGCAGCCCGGGGACTCAATGGGGCCCTACGCAGTATTTT	CASSPGTQWGPTQYF
NA	NA	TRBV6-5	12	TRBJ2-3	TGTGCCAGCAACCCGGGCACAGATACGCAGTATTTT	CASNPGTDTQYF
NA	NA	TRBV19	14	TRBJ1-6	TGTGCCAGTAGTACGGGGGGGGCCAATTCACCCCTCCACTTT	CASSTGGANSPLHF
TRBD1	NA	TRBV11-1	17	TRBJ2-2	TGTGCCAGCAGCTCCCTCGAGGCAGGGGGCCGTCCCGGGGAGCTGTTTTTT	CASSSLEAGGRPGELFF
NA	NA	TRBV11-2	15	TRBJ2-5	TGTGCCAGCAGCCCAAGTGCGGGACCCCAAGAGACCCAGTACTTC	CASSPSAGPQETQYF
TRBD2	NA	TRBV27	14	TRBJ2-1	TGTGCCAGCGCCCTAGCGGGAGGCGGGAATGAGCAGTTCTTC	CASALAGGGNEQFF
NA	NA	TRBV9	15	TRBJ2-7	TGTGCCAGCAGCGTTACAGCGGAGAGCTCCTACGAGCAGTACTTC	CASSVTAESSYEQYF
TRBD2	NA	TRBV6-5	15	TRBJ2-1	TGTGCCAGCAGCTCGACTAGCGGGAGATACAATGAGCAGTTCTTC	CASSSTSGRYNEQFF
NA	NA	TRBV6-6	15	TRBJ1-6	TGTGCCAGCAGTTACACGGGACACTCGAATTCACCCCTCCACTTT	CASSYTGHSNSPLHF
NA	once	TRBV15	14	TRBJ1-5	TGTGCCACCAGCAGAGTTAGAGACAATCAGCCCCAGCATTTT	CATSRVRDNQPQHF
TRBD2	once	TRBV30	15	TRBJ2-1	TGTGCCTGGAGTGTTGGACTAGCGGGGCACAATGAGCAGTTCTTC	CAWSVGLAGHNEQFF
NA	NA	TRBV11-2	13	TRBJ2-3	TGTGCCAGCAGCTTTCTTAGCGGAGATACGCAGTATTTT	CASSFLSGDTQYF
TRBD1	NA	TRBV5-4	15	TRBJ1-2	TGTGCCAGCAGCTCGGCCGGGGGACAGAACTATGGCTACACCTTC	CASSSAGGQNYGYTF
TRBD2	NA	TRBV5-4	16	TRBJ2-2	TGTGCCAGCAGCTTGAGCGGGACTAGCGTGATCAGGGAGCTGTTTTTT	CASSLSGTSVIRELFF
NA	NA	TRBV21-1	18	TRBJ1-5	TGTGCCAGCAGCAAAGCTGGGGGCGCGTGGTCTCGGGGTCAGCCCCAGCATTTT	CASSKAGGAWSRGQPQHF
TRBD1	NA	TRBV6-5	15	TRBJ1-5	TGTGCCAGCAGTCGGACAGGGGGGATCAATCAGCCCCAGCATTTT	CASSRTGGINQPQHF